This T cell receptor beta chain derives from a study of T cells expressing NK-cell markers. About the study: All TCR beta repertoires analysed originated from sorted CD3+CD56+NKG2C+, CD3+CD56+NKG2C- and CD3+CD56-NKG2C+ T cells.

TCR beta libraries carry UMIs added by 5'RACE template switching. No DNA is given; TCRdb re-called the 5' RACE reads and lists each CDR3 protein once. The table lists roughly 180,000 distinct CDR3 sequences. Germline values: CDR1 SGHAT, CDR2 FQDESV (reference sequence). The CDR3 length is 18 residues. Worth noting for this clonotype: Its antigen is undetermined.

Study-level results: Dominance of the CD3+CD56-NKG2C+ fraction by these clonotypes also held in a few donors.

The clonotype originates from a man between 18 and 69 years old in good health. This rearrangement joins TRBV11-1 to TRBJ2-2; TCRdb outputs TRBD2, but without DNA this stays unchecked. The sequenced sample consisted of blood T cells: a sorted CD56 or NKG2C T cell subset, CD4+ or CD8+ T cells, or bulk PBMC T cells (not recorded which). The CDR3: CASSPPPTSGGGAGELFF.